The clone carrying this T cell receptor (beta chain) was found a few times. For repertoire sequencing, the TCR beta CDR3 regions were amplified from RNA transcripts. RT-PCR with HTBI primers came first, then second-round multiplex PCR. TCRdb processed the multiplex PCR reads anew with MiXCR; each CDR3 protein has one entry. This table holds hundreds of thousands of distinct CDR3 sequences, around a fifth found once. The data stem from a study of Graves' ophthalmopathy and Graves' hyperthyroidism. This CDR3 comprises 13 residues. Germline assignment: CDR1 LNHDA and CDR2 SQIVND (reference sequence). V trimming: 10 bases; J trimming: 3 bases; junction bases outside the gene matches: 9.

V is TRBV19 and J is TRBJ2-7, with 7 bases matching TRBD1. Source material: peripheral blood. The TCR sequence derives from a woman between 18 and 29 years old with stable Graves' hyperthyroidism. Some clones in this sample may be carry-over from other donors' samples. The CDR3 sequence is CATQGTGDYEQYF. The CDR3 DNA reads as TGTGCCACCCAGGGAACAGGGGACTACGAGCAGTACTTC.